These 7 T cell receptor beta chains originate from one sample sequenced in a study of blood T cells in healthy people across ages. A J-beta primer mix and a sample-barcoded 5' primer were used in a second PCR of about 7 to 12 cycles. One entry per CDR3 protein, called by TCRdb with MiXCR from the 5' RACE reads. The sample consists of over a million distinct CDR3 sequences, over 35% of them appearing once. The sample was blood. The receptors originated from a woman between 55 and 75 years old in good health.

The CDR3 nucleotides are TGTGCCAGCAGCCAAGGACTAGCGGGAGCTGGGGCCAACGTCCTGACTTTC. Translated, it gives CASSQGLAGAGANVLTF. This rearrangement joins TRBV4-2 to TRBJ2-6, with 12 nucleotides matching TRBD2. Unmatched junction bases numbered 0, after V lost 1 base and J lost 2 bases. CDR3 size: 17 residues. Per germline, CDR1 LGHNA and CDR2 YNFKEQ.

The CDR3 is CASSFEQGGQETQYF. In nucleotides, the CDR3 is TGCGCCAGCAGCTTTGAACAGGGAGGGCAAGAGACCCAGTACTTC. The rearrangement joins TRBV5-1 to TRBJ2-5; a possible D gene is TRBD2 (7 bases). The length of the CDR3 is 15 residues. CDR1 SGHRS and CDR2 YFSETQ come from the germline V gene. Trimming stripped 2 bases from V and 2 bases from J, with 13 bases between.

Only a few counts were recorded for this clonotype. This chain connects TRBV5-5 to TRBJ2-3, with D perhaps TRBD1 or TRBD2 (5 bases each). With 4 bases removed from V and 2 bases from J, the gap between germline ends came to 17 bases. Germline CDR1 reads SGHKS; CDR2 reads YYEKEE (reference sequence). CDR3 length equals 16 residues. CDR3 sequence reads: CASSPSGTGATDTQYF. The CDR3 DNA reads TGTGCCAGCAGCCCCTCAGGGACCGGCGCCACAGATACGCAGTATTTT.

This chain joins TRBV20-1 and TRBJ1-1; possible D gene TRBD1, 6 bases. From germline, CDR1 is DFQATT and CDR2 SNEGSKA (reference sequence). This CDR3 has 15 amino acids. Between the trimmed V and J ends, which lost 4 bases and 0 bases, there was a span of 15 bases. This CDR3 is CSATRPGVMNTEAFF. DNA for the CDR3: TGCAGTGCTACCCGTCCAGGGGTCATGAACACTGAAGCTTTCTTT.

CDR3: CSVGTSGRPTQETQYF. CDR3 DNA: TGCAGCGTCGGGACTAGCGGGAGGCCTACCCAAGAGACCCAGTACTTC. The chain combines TRBV20-1 with TRBJ2-5; 15 bases line up with TRBD2. The CDR3 is 16 amino acids. The germline CDR1 and CDR2 sequences are DFQATT and SNEGSKA (reference sequence).

This clonotype was seen a handful of times. V is TRBV28 and J is TRBJ2-5, with a tentative D call TRBD1 (6 bases). This CDR3 has 14 residues. V was clipped by 4 bases and J by 4 bases, with 13 bases between them. Per the germline V gene, CDR1 is MDHEN and CDR2 is SYDVKM. CDR3 coding DNA: TGTGCCAGCAGTTCGTACAGGGCCCCAGAGACCCAGTACTTC. This translates into CASSSYRAPETQYF. The full variable domain, rest sourced from reference TRBV28 and TRBJ2-5, is DVKVTQSSRYLVKRTGEKVFLECVQDMDHENMFWYRQDPGLGLRLIYFSYDVKMKEKGDIPEGYSVSREKKERFSLILESASTNQTSMYLCASSSYRAPETQYFGPGTRLLVL.

Concerning this clonotype: At one end, the junction sequence differs from germline, possibly due to a read error. This chain links TRBV10-3 with TRBJ1-2; 8 bases match TRBD1. The CDR3 loop spans 14 amino acids. Per germline, CDR1 ENHRY and CDR2 SYGVKD. The CDR3 nucleotides read TGTGCCACCAGTGAGCACGACAGGGGCTATGGCTACACCTTC. This encodes CATSEHDRGYGYTF.